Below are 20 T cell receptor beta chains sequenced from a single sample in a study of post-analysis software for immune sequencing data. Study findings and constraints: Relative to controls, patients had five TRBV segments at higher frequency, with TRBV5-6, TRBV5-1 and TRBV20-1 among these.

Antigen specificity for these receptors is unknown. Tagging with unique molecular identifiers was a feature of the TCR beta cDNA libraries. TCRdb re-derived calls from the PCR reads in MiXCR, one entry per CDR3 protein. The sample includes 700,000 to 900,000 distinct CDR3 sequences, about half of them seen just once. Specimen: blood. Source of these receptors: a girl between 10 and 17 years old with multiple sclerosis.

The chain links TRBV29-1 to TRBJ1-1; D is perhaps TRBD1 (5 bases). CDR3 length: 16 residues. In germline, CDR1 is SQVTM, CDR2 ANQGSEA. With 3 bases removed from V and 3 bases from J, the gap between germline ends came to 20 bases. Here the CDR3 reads CSVDSNPGTRDTEAFF. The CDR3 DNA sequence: TGCAGCGTTGATTCTAACCCCGGGACTAGGGACACTGAAGCTTTCTTT.

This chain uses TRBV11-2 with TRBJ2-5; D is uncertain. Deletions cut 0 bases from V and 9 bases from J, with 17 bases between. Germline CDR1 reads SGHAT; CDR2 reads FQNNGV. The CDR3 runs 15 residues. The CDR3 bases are TGTGCCAGCAGCTTAGAGGTCGGGTTGTGGAGACCCCAGTACTTC. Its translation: CASSLEVGLWRPQYF. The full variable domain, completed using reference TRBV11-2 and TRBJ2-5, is EAGVAQSPRYKIIEKRQSVAFWCNPISGHATLYWYQQILGQGPKLLIQFQNNGVVDDSQLPKDRFSAERLKGVDSTLKIQPAKLEDSAVYLCASSLEVGLWRPQYFGPGTRLLVL.

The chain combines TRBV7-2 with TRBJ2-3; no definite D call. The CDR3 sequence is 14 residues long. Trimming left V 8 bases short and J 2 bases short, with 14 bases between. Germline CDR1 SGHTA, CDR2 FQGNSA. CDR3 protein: CASCWVGSTDTQYF. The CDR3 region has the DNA TGTGCCAGCTGCTGGGTGGGGTCCACAGATACGCAGTATTTT. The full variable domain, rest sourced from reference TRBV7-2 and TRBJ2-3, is GAGVSQSPSNKVTEKGKDVELRCDPISGHTALYWYRQSLGQGLEFLIYFQGNSAPDKSGLPSDRFSAERTGGSVSTLTIQRTQQEDSAVYLCASCWVGSTDTQYFGPGTRLTVL.

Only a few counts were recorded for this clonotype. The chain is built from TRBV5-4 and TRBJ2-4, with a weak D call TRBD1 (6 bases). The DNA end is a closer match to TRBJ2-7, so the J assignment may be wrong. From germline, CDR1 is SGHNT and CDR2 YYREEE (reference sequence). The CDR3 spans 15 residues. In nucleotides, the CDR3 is TGTGCCAGCAGCCAACTCGACAGGACAACGGCCGAGCAGTACTTC. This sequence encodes CASSQLDRTTAEQYF.

The CDR3 sequence is CASSDGGGETQYF. The CDR3 DNA is TGTGCCAGCAGTGATGGTGGGGGAGAGACCCAGTACTTC. J is TRBJ2-7 and V is TRBV6-1; D is tentatively TRBD1 or TRBD2 (5 bases each). TRBJ2-5 explains the end of the DNA better; the J call may be wrong. Germline V gene sequence: CDR1 MNHNS, CDR2 SASEGT. The CDR3 extends over 13 amino acids.

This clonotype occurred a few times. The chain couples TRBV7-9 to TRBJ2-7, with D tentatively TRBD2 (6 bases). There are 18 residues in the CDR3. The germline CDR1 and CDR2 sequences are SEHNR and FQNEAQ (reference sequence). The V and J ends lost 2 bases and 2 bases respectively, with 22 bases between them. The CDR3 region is CASSLSPPHIADAYEQYF. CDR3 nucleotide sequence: TGTGCCAGCAGCTTATCGCCCCCCCACATAGCGGACGCCTACGAGCAGTACTTC.

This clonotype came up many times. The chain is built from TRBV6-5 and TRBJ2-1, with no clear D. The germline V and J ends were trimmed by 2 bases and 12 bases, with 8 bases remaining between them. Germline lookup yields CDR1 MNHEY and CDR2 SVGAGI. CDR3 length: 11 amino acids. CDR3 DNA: TGTGCCAGCAGTTACCTAGGCGGGCAGTTCTTC. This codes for CASSYLGGQFF.

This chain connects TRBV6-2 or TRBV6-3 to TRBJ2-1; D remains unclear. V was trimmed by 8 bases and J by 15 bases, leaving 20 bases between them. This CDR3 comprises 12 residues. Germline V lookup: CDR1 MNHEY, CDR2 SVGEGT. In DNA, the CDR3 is TGTGCCAGCCGGACGGAGTCTCAGAGAACGTTCTTC. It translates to CASRTESQRTFF.

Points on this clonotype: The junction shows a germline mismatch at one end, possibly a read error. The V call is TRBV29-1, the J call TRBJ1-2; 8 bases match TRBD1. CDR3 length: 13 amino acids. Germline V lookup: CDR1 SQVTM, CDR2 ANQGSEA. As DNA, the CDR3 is TGCAGCGTGTCGACAGGGGATTTCTATGACTACACCTTC. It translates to CSVSTGDFYDYTF.

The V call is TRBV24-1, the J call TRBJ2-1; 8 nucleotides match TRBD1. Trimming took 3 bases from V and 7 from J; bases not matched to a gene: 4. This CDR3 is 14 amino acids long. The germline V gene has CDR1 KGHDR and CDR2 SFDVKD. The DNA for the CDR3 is TGTGCCACCAGTGATGCCTGGACAGGGAATGAGCAGTTCTTC. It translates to CATSDAWTGNEQFF.

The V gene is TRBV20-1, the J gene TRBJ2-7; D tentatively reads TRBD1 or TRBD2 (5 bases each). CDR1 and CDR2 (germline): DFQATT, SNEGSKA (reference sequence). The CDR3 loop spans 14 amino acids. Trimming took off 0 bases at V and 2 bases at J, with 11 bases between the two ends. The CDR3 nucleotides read TGCAGTGCTAGAGAGGGTGGGGGAACCTACGAGCAGTACTTC. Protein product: CSAREGGGTYEQYF.

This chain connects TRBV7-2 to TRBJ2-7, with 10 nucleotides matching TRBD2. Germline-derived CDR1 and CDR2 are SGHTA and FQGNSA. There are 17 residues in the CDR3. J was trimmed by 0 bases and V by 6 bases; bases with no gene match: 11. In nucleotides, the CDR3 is TGTGCCAGCAGGCTAAGGGGACTAGCGACCAGCTCCTACGAGCAGTACTTC. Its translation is CASRLRGLATSSYEQYF.

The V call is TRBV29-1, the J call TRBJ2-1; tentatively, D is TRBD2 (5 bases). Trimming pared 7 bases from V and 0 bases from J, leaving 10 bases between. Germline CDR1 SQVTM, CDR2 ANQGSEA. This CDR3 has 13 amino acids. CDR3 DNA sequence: TGCAGCGGTAGCGAGAGCTCCTACAATGAGCAGTTCTTC. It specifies CSGSESSYNEQFF.

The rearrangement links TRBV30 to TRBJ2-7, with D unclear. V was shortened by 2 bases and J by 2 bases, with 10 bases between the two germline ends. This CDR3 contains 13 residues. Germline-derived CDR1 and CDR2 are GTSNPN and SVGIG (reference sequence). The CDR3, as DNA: TGTGCCTGGAGTTATGAGAGCCCCTACGAGCAGTACTTC. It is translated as CAWSYESPYEQYF.

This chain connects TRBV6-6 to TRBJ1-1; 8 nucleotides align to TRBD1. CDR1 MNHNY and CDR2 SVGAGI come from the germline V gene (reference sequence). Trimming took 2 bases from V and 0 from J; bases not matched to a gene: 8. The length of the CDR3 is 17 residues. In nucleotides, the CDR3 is TGTGCCAGCAGTTACAGGGACAGGTCCGACATGAACACTGAAGCTTTCTTT. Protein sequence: CASSYRDRSDMNTEAFF.

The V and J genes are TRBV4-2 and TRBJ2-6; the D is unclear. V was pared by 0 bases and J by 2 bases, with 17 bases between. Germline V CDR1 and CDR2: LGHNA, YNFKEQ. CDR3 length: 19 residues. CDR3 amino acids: CASSQDGSVKLPGANVLTF. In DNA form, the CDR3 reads TGTGCCAGCAGCCAAGATGGAAGTGTGAAGCTCCCTGGGGCCAACGTCCTGACTTTC.

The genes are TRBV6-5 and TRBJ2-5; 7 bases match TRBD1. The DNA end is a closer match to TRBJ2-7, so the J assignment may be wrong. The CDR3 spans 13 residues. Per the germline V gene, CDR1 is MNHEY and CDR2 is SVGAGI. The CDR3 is CASSYSEGAEQYF. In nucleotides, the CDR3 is TGTGCCAGCAGTTACTCAGAGGGGGCCGAGCAGTACTTC.

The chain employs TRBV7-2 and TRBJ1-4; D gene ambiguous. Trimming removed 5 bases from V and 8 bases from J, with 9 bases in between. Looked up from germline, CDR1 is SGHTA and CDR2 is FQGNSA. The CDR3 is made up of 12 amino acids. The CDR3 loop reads CASSPRQEKLFF. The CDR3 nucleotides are TGTGCCAGCAGCCCAAGGCAGGAAAAACTGTTTTTT.

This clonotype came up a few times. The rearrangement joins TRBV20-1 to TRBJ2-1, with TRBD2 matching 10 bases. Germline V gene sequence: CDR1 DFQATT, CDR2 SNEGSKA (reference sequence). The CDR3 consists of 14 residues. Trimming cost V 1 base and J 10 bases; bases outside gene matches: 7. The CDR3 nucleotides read TGCAGTGCTAGAGGTCTCCTAGCGGGAGTGGAGCAGTTCTTC. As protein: CSARGLLAGVEQFF.

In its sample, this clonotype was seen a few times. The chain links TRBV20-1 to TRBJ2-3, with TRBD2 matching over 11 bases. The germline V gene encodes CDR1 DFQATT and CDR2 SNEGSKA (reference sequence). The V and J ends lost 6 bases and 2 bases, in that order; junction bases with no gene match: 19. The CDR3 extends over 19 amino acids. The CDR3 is CSANAPIAGGPGPTDTQYF. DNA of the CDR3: TGCAGTGCCAATGCCCCCATAGCGGGAGGGCCGGGTCCCACAGATACGCAGTATTTT.